Following are 24 T cell receptor beta chains from one sample sequenced in a study of blood T cell repertoires in COVID-19. Method: immunoSEQ multiplex PCR; TCRdb's copy keeps in-frame clones and lacks some. The data show about 480,000 clones, approximately 87% seen once. The sequencing input was PBMCs or T cells enriched from blood (not recorded which). Receptors originate from a middle-aged woman who had recovered from COVID-19.

The chain combines TRBV27 with TRBJ2-7, with 9 bases aligning to TRBD2. The CDR3 runs 15 residues. The germline gives CDR1 MNHEY, CDR2 SMNVEV (reference sequence). Germline trimming cut 0 bases from V and 8 bases from J; bases unmatched to any gene: 8. CDR3 sequence (DNA): TGTGCCAGCAGTTTATCGTCTGGACTAGCGCCCAAGCAGTACTTC. Encoded protein: CASSLSSGLAPKQYF.

The chain combines TRBV7-2 with TRBJ2-2; the D is unclear. Germline V gives CDR1 SGHTA, CDR2 FQGNSA. The CDR3 sequence is 16 residues long. V was shortened by 6 bases and J by 4 bases, with 18 bases between the two germline ends. This CDR3 is CASRGPGSEITGELFF. The CDR3 DNA reads as TGTGCCAGCAGAGGTCCCGGGTCGGAGATCACCGGGGAGCTGTTTTTT.

The chain combines TRBV29-1 with TRBJ1-1; D is undetermined. Germline CDR1 is SQVTM and CDR2 is ANQGSEA. This CDR3 has 15 residues. Trimming pared 4 bases from V and 4 bases from J, leaving 19 bases between. CDR3 protein: CSVVEEGVIITEAFF. DNA of the CDR3: TGCAGCGTTGTAGAGGAAGGAGTTATAATCACTGAAGCTTTCTTT.

The V and J genes are TRBV10-3 and TRBJ1-1; 7 bases align to TRBD1. CDR3 length: 15 residues. Germline V gene sequence: CDR1 ENHRY, CDR2 SYGVKD. The V and J ends lost 6 bases and 0 bases, in that order; junction bases with no gene match: 7. The DNA for the CDR3 is TGTGCCATCAGAGACAGGGACTTGATGAACACTGAAGCTTTCTTT. Translation: CAIRDRDLMNTEAFF.

This sequence joins TRBV11-2 and TRBJ2-7; tentatively, D is TRBD2 (5 bases). The germline V gene has CDR1 SGHAT and CDR2 FQNNGV. CDR3 length equals 14 residues. V was shortened by 3 bases and J by 6 bases, with 15 bases between the two germline ends. The CDR3 region is CASSFSPLGPEQYF. CDR3 DNA: TGTGCCAGCAGCTTTAGCCCACTAGGACCCGAGCAGTACTTC.

The sample holds one count of this clone. The chain links TRBV5-1 to TRBJ1-1; D gene uncertain. Germline lookup yields CDR1 SGHRS and CDR2 YFSETQ. CDR3 length: 12 amino acids. V was trimmed by 2 bases and J by 8 bases, leaving 10 bases between them. The CDR3, as DNA: TGCGCCAGCAGCTTCGACGGGGAAGAAGCTTTCTTT. This encodes CASSFDGEEAFF.

This clone was seen a single time. This chain uses TRBV4-3 with TRBJ1-6; D might be TRBD1 (5 bases). The V end was cut by 0 bases, the J end by 4 bases, with 10 bases between. The CDR3 contains 16 residues. Germline V lookup: CDR1 LGHNA, CDR2 YSLEER. CDR3 amino acids: CASSQELTEYNSPLHF. In nucleotides, the CDR3 is TGCGCCAGCAGCCAAGAGTTGACAGAGTATAATTCACCCCTCCACTTT.

The chain couples TRBV15 to TRBJ1-1; 11 nucleotides agree with TRBD1. Germline CDR1 is LNHNV and CDR2 is YYDKDF (reference sequence). The CDR3 is 14 residues long. V lost 6 bases, J lost 4 bases, and 4 bases stayed unmatched. CDR3 loop: CATRRDRGGTEAFF. As DNA, the CDR3 is TGTGCCACCAGAAGGGACAGGGGGGGCACTGAAGCTTTCTTT. The full variable domain, its missing parts supplied by reference TRBV15 and TRBJ1-1, is DAMVIQNPRYQVTQFGKPVTLSCSQTLNHNVMYWYQQKSSQAPKLLFHYYDKDFNNEADTPDNFQSRRPNTSFCFLDIRSPGLGDTAMYLCATRRDRGGTEAFFGQGTRLTVV.

The V and J genes are TRBV5-1 and TRBJ2-7, with D unclear. This CDR3 region has 15 residues. CDR1 and CDR2 from the germline V gene are SGHRS and YFSETQ. Trimming removed 1 base from V and 1 base from J, with 12 bases in between. The CDR3 nucleotides are TGCGCCAGCAGCTTGTTTGGAGCTGGATCCTACGAGCAGTACTTC. It specifies CASSLFGAGSYEQYF.

The rearrangement uses TRBV4-2 and TRBJ1-5; D is ambiguous. V lost 0 bases to trimming and J lost 7 bases, with 10 bases between them. The CDR3 is 14 residues long. Germline V lookup: CDR1 LGHNA, CDR2 YNFKEQ. The CDR3 DNA follows: TGTGCCAGCAGCCAAGACGGAGGGAGACAGCCCCAGCATTTT. Residues: CASSQDGGRQPQHF.

The J gene is TRBJ1-5, the V gene TRBV7-2; TRBD1 might be the D (5 bases). The CDR3 has 15 amino acids. The germline V and J ends were trimmed by 4 bases and 3 bases, with 13 bases remaining between them. Looked up from germline, CDR1 is SGHTA and CDR2 is FQGNSA. This CDR3 is CASSYNTGFNQPQHF. CDR3 in DNA: TGTGCCAGCAGCTATAATACAGGATTCAATCAGCCCCAGCATTTT. Looking up the rest from reference TRBV7-2 and TRBJ1-5 gives the full variable domain: GAGVSQSPSNKVTEKGKDVELRCDPISGHTALYWYRQSLGQGLEFLIYFQGNSAPDKSGLPSDRFSAERTGGSVSTLTIQRTQQEDSAVYLCASSYNTGFNQPQHFGDGTRLSIL.

The chain is built from TRBV28 and TRBJ1-2, with 7 bases that match TRBD1. J was trimmed by 1 base and V by 3 bases; bases with no gene match: 2. Germline CDR1 and CDR2: MDHEN and SYDVKM. There are 14 residues in the CDR3. The CDR3 bases are TGTGCCAGCAGTTTGAGACAGGGTAACTATGGCTACACCTTC. It codes for CASSLRQGNYGYTF.

This sequence joins TRBV18 and TRBJ1-2; D might be TRBD1 (5 bases). Germline values: CDR1 KGHSH, CDR2 LQKENI. The CDR3 is 16 amino acids. Deletions cut 3 bases from V and 8 bases from J, with 22 bases between. Here the CDR3 DNA reads TGTGCCAGCTCACCGCGGGACTCCGAACGTGTAACCGGCTACACCTTC. Protein sequence: CASSPRDSERVTGYTF. The full variable domain, rest sourced from reference TRBV18 and TRBJ1-2, is NAGVMQNPRHLVRRRGQEARLRCSPMKGHSHVYWYRQLPEEGLKFMVYLQKENIIDESGMPKERFSAEFPKEGPSILRIQQVVRGDSAAYFCASSPRDSERVTGYTFGSGTRLTVV.

The chain uses TRBV27 and TRBJ2-1; D call uncertain. Germline V gene lookup returns CDR1 MNHEY and CDR2 SMNVEV (reference sequence). This CDR3 is built from 15 residues. The germline V and J ends were trimmed by 2 bases and 5 bases, with 13 bases remaining between them. DNA for the CDR3: TGTGCCAGCAGTTTACGACAACCCGAAAACAATGAGCAGTTCTTC. It codes for CASSLRQPENNEQFF.

The CDR3 sequence: CSASDGTSGDYEQYF. CDR3 in DNA: TGCAGTGCTAGTGATGGGACTAGCGGAGATTACGAGCAGTACTTC. This chain connects TRBV20-1 to TRBJ2-7, with 11 bases aligning to TRBD2. Germline loops: CDR1 DFQATT, CDR2 SNEGSKA (reference sequence). V shed 3 bases, J shed 4 bases, and the junction held 8 bases outside the gene matches. This CDR3 is 15 amino acids long.

This clone has just one count. This chain links TRBV5-1 with TRBJ1-4; D possibly corresponds to TRBD1 (6 bases). The V end lost 0 bases, the J end lost 4 bases, and 10 bases lay between the germline ends. The V gene's germline CDR1 is SGHRS and CDR2 YFSETQ. CDR3 length equals 15 residues. The CDR3 reads CASSLGTAYNEKLFF. Here the CDR3 DNA reads TGCGCCAGCAGCTTGGGGACAGCTTATAATGAAAAACTGTTTTTT. The full variable domain, in which reference TRBV5-1 and TRBJ1-4 provide the parts outside the CDR3, is KAGVTQTPRYLIKTRGQQVTLSCSPISGHRSVSWYQQTPGQGLQFLFEYFSETQRNKGNFPGRFSGRQFSNSRSEMNVSTLELGDSALYLCASSLGTAYNEKLFFGSGTQLSVL.

The genes are TRBV7-2 and TRBJ2-1, with 9 bases aligning to TRBD2. The length of the CDR3 is 16 residues. J lost 2 bases, V lost 3 bases, and 5 bases had no gene match. The V gene's germline CDR1 is SGHTA and CDR2 FQGNSA. The CDR3, as DNA: TGTGCCAGCAGCTTCGGACTAGCGATAACCTACAATGAGCAGTTCTTC. Encoded protein: CASSFGLAITYNEQFF.

The J gene is TRBJ2-7, the V gene TRBV11-2; the match to TRBD1 covers 8 bases. Per germline, CDR1 SGHAT and CDR2 FQNNGV. This CDR3 is 16 amino acids long. V shed 4 bases, J shed 1 base, and the junction held 9 bases outside the gene matches. The CDR3: CASSSIGQGASYEQYF. CDR3 DNA: TGTGCCAGCAGCTCTATTGGACAGGGAGCATCCTACGAGCAGTACTTC.

This chain's CDR3 is CSVERSSGDAFF. The CDR3 region has the DNA TGCAGCGTTGAAAGGTCCAGCGGGGATGCTTTCTTT. The chain uses TRBV29-1 and TRBJ1-1, with D uncertain. With 2 bases removed from V and 11 bases from J, the gap between germline ends came to 15 bases. The CDR3 covers 12 residues. The germline gives CDR1 SQVTM, CDR2 ANQGSEA.

In its sample, this clone was seen a few times. The chain has TRBV5-1 and TRBJ1-1, with 10 bases aligning to TRBD1. The germline V gene has CDR1 SGHRS and CDR2 YFSETQ. There are 16 residues in the CDR3. The ends lost 3 bases at V and 5 bases at J; junction bases unmatched: 10. CDR3 residues: CASSWVTGGARTEAFF. The CDR3, as DNA: TGCGCCAGCAGCTGGGTGACAGGGGGCGCGAGGACTGAAGCTTTCTTT.

V usage is TRBV9 and J usage is TRBJ2-1; D possibly corresponds to TRBD1 (6 bases). Trimming pared 4 bases from V and 3 bases from J, leaving 14 bases between. CDR3 size: 15 residues. Germline assignment: CDR1 SGDLS and CDR2 YYNGEE. The CDR3 region is CASSPTTGFYNEQFF. Here the CDR3 DNA reads TGTGCCAGCAGCCCCACGACAGGCTTCTACAATGAGCAGTTCTTC.

This clone has only a few counts. CDR3 sequence (DNA): TGCGCCAGCAGTGAGATTGCGACAGGGGGCGAGGGCTACACCTTC. Protein product: CASSEIATGGEGYTF. The chain employs TRBV10-2 and TRBJ1-2; 10 nucleotides line up with TRBD1. Trimming took 2 bases from V and 8 from J; bases not matched to a gene: 8. There are 15 residues in the CDR3. Germline V CDR1 and CDR2: WSHSY, SAAADI.

The rearrangement links TRBV19 to TRBJ1-5; 7 bases align to TRBD1. This CDR3 region has 16 residues. Per the germline V gene, CDR1 is LNHDA and CDR2 is SQIVND (reference sequence). The V gene end was trimmed by 6 bases and the J gene end by 3 bases; junction bases not matched to a gene: 11. The CDR3 DNA reads as TGTGCCAGTAGCCCAACTGACAGGGCTTACAATCAGCCCCAGCATTTT. Residues: CASSPTDRAYNQPQHF.

This clone has only one observation. The V gene is TRBV5-6, the J gene TRBJ1-5; D is uncertain. This CDR3 contains 18 residues. The V and J ends lost 0 bases and 0 bases respectively, with 16 bases between them. Germline CDR1 reads SGHDT; CDR2 reads YYEEEE. The CDR3 region has the DNA TGTGCCAGCAGCTTGGGCGTGGGCGGGAGTAATAGCAATCAGCCCCAGCATTTT. It encodes CASSLGVGGSNSNQPQHF.